A single sample gave rise to the 25 T cell receptor beta chains below, sequenced in a study of blood T cell repertoires in COVID-19. The data were produced by immunoSEQ multiplex PCR, yet TCRdb's version contains in-frame clones alone and is incomplete. The table records hundreds of thousands of clones, roughly nine tenths of them present only once. The sequenced sample was PBMCs or T cells enriched from blood (not recorded which). The receptor set was obtained from a man aged 25 to 40 who had recovered from COVID-19.

Written as DNA, the CDR3 is TGTGCCAGCAGTTTAGCTCTTGCCGGGGAGCTGTTTTTT. It translates to CASSLALAGELFF. J is TRBJ2-2 and V is TRBV12-3 or TRBV12-4; D is undetermined. CDR3 length: 13 amino acids. Trimming stripped 0 bases from V and 6 bases from J, with 5 bases between.

The J gene is TRBJ2-7, the V gene TRBV4-1; 7 nucleotides match TRBD1. The length of the CDR3 is 13 residues. Germline V gene lookup returns CDR1 MGHRA and CDR2 YSYEKL. After removal of 5 bases from V and 3 bases from J, the junction contained 4 bases not matched to a gene. The CDR3: CASSGTAYYEQYF. In DNA, the CDR3 is TGCGCCAGCAGCGGGACAGCTTACTACGAGCAGTACTTC.

The chain carries TRBV20-1 and TRBJ2-5; 10 bases match TRBD2. The CDR3 loop spans 11 amino acids. The V and J ends lost 6 bases and 5 bases, in that order; junction bases with no gene match: 0. The germline V gene has CDR1 DFQATT and CDR2 SNEGSKA (reference sequence). CDR3 amino acids: CSAGLAETQYF. The DNA for the CDR3 is TGCAGTGCGGGACTAGCGGAGACCCAGTACTTC.

The rearrangement joins TRBV6-5 to TRBJ2-1; TRBD2 agrees at 7 bases. V dropped 2 bases and J dropped 8; count of bases not matched to a gene: 9. This CDR3 spans 15 amino acids. CDR1 is MNHEY, CDR2 SVGAGI, per germline. CDR3 region: CASSYLTSIRDEQFF. CDR3 coding DNA: TGTGCCAGCAGTTACCTGACTAGCATTCGGGATGAGCAGTTCTTC.

The rearrangement joins TRBV14 to TRBJ2-1, with 7 bases fitting TRBD1. Germline lookup yields CDR1 SGHDN and CDR2 FVKESK. V was pared by 4 bases and J by 2 bases, with 5 bases of the junction left unmatched. The CDR3 runs 15 residues. The CDR3 sequence: CASSPRTGAYNEQFF. The CDR3 coding sequence is TGTGCCAGCAGCCCCCGGACAGGAGCCTACAATGAGCAGTTCTTC.

The V call is TRBV7-6, the J call TRBJ2-3; D ambiguous. Germline V CDR1 and CDR2: SGHVS, FNYEAQ. The length of the CDR3 is 15 residues. Trimming pared 1 base from V and 4 bases from J, leaving 12 bases between. CDR3 region: CASSLVNSPPDTQYF. As DNA, the CDR3 is TGTGCCAGCAGCTTAGTAAACAGCCCCCCAGATACGCAGTATTTT.

A remark on this clone: Other DNA sequences from this sample encode an identical CDR3 as well. J is TRBJ2-3 and V is TRBV5-1; D not resolved. The V and J ends lost 0 bases and 3 bases respectively, with 8 bases between them. CDR3 size: 14 residues. The germline V gene has CDR1 SGHRS and CDR2 YFSETQ. CDR3 protein: CASSLVAGTDTQYF. In nucleotides, the CDR3 is TGCGCCAGCAGCTTGGTAGCTGGGACAGATACGCAGTATTTT.

This clone has just a few counts. V is TRBV6-5 and J is TRBJ2-1; a possible D gene is TRBD1 (5 bases). The V end was cut by 5 bases, the J end by 8 bases, with 16 bases between. The CDR3 length is 14 residues. Looked up from germline, CDR1 is MNHEY and CDR2 is SVGAGI. The CDR3 sequence: CASSKDPGLYEQFF. The CDR3 coding sequence is TGTGCCAGCAGTAAGGACCCAGGGCTTTATGAGCAGTTCTTC.

This chain joins TRBV29-1 and TRBJ2-1; D gene unclear. V was pared by 5 bases and J by 6 bases, with 14 bases between. Per the germline V gene, CDR1 is SQVTM and CDR2 is ANQGSEA. CDR3 size: 13 residues. Here the CDR3 reads CSVLTVPGNEQFF. Here the CDR3 DNA reads TGCAGCGTTCTAACAGTCCCCGGCAATGAGCAGTTCTTC.

The CDR3 DNA is TGTGCCAGCAGCCCAGGAGGTAGCGGGAGTTTGCCGGAGACCCAGTACTTC. Residues: CASSPGGSGSLPETQYF. The chain employs TRBV11-2 and TRBJ2-5, with 9 bases aligning to TRBD2. The germline V gene encodes CDR1 SGHAT and CDR2 FQNNGV. The CDR3 covers 17 residues. Trimming at V came to 5 bases and at J to 5 bases, leaving 15 bases not matched to a gene.

V is TRBV19 and J is TRBJ1-1, with 12 positions matching TRBD1. Germline V gene lookup returns CDR1 LNHDA and CDR2 SQIVND (reference sequence). The CDR3 covers 18 residues. The trim removed 4 bases at V and 1 base at J, leaving 10 bases unmatched. CDR3 sequence reads: CASSRSGQGAGANTEAFF. For the CDR3, the DNA is TGTGCCAGTAGTAGATCGGGACAGGGGGCTGGGGCGAACACTGAAGCTTTCTTT.

The chain is built from TRBV3-1 (or the pseudogene TRBV3-2) and TRBJ2-2, with D unresolved. V lost 4 bases and J 4 bases, leaving 4 bases between the germline ends. The CDR3 has 12 amino acids. Per the germline V gene, CDR1 is LGHDT and CDR2 is YNNKEL (reference sequence). CDR3 DNA sequence: TGTGCCAGCAGCCCCTCCACCGGGGAGCTGTTTTTT. Protein sequence: CASSPSTGELFF.

The chain is built from TRBV14 and TRBJ1-5; TRBD1 agrees at 8 bases. This CDR3 has 11 amino acids. Germline trimming cut 4 bases from V and 12 bases from J; bases unmatched to any gene: 2. Germline V CDR1 and CDR2: SGHDN, FVKESK. For the CDR3, the DNA is TGTGCCAGCAGCCCCAGGGGGCGCCAGCATTTT. It encodes CASSPRGRQHF. The complete variable domain, with remaining parts taken from reference TRBV14 and TRBJ1-5, reads EAGVTQFPSHSVIEKGQTVTLRCDPISGHDNLYWYRRVMGKEIKFLLHFVKESKQDESGMPNNRFLAERTGGTYSTLKVQPAELEDSGVYFCASSPRGRQHFGDGTRLSIL.

In this sample, this clone turned up once. This chain joins TRBV11-3 and TRBJ1-1; 7 nucleotides agree with TRBD1. The CDR3 is 13 residues long. V lost 3 bases and J lost 4; bases outside the gene matches: 2. Germline values: CDR1 SGHNT, CDR2 YENEEA. The chain's CDR3 is CASSLTGLTEAFF. DNA of the CDR3: TGTGCCAGCAGCTTGACAGGGCTCACTGAAGCTTTCTTT. The entire variable domain, with the rest obtained from reference TRBV11-3 and TRBJ1-1, is as follows: EAGVVQSPRYKIIEKKQPVAFWCNPISGHNTLYWYLQNLGQGPELLIRYENEEAVDDSQLPKDRFSAERLKGVDSTLKIQPAELGDSAVYLCASSLTGLTEAFFGQGTRLTVV.

This chain connects TRBV10-3 to TRBJ1-1; D unclear. V was cut by 2 bases and J by 2 bases, with 3 bases left in between. Germline V gene sequence: CDR1 ENHRY, CDR2 SYGVKD. The CDR3 consists of 12 residues. The CDR3 bases are TGTGCCATCAGTGAGGTAAACACTGAAGCTTTCTTT. It is translated as CAISEVNTEAFF.

The chain joins TRBV30 to TRBJ2-1; TRBD1 might be the D (6 bases). This CDR3 region has 13 residues. CDR1 and CDR2 (germline): GTSNPN, SVGIG (reference sequence). Trimming cost V 8 bases and J 8 bases, with 19 bases left between them. CDR3 sequence reads: CAADRPILDEQFF. The CDR3 DNA is TGTGCCGCTGACAGGCCGATACTCGATGAGCAGTTCTTC.

J is TRBJ2-5 and V is TRBV5-1, with TRBD2 identical over 9 bases. This CDR3 is built from 15 residues. V shed 0 bases, J shed 2 bases, and the junction held 2 bases outside the gene matches. Germline CDR1 SGHRS, CDR2 YFSETQ. In nucleotides, the CDR3 is TGCGCCAGCAGCTTGGCAAGCGGGAGGCAAGAGACCCAGTACTTC. The encoded protein is CASSLASGRQETQYF. Complete variable domain (other parts from reference TRBV5-1 and TRBJ2-5): KAGVTQTPRYLIKTRGQQVTLSCSPISGHRSVSWYQQTPGQGLQFLFEYFSETQRNKGNFPGRFSGRQFSNSRSEMNVSTLELGDSALYLCASSLASGRQETQYFGPGTRLLVL.

V gene TRBV27 combines with J gene TRBJ2-3; 9 positions agree with TRBD2. The CDR3 loop spans 15 amino acids. With 5 bases clipped from V and 4 bases from J, the junction kept 7 bases outside the gene matches. Looked up from germline, CDR1 is MNHEY and CDR2 is SMNVEV (reference sequence). CDR3 nucleotide sequence: TGTGCCAGCAGTCTATGGGGACTAGCAGCAGATACGCAGTATTTT. Its translation: CASSLWGLAADTQYF.

Here the CDR3 DNA reads TGTGCCAGCAGCCAAGATGCCAGGGGAAGGGAAAAACTGTTTTTT. It specifies CASSQDARGREKLFF. The chain couples TRBV4-2 to TRBJ1-4, with D tentatively TRBD1 (6 bases). CDR3 length: 15 amino acids. Germline V lookup: CDR1 LGHNA, CDR2 YNFKEQ. The V gene lost 0 bases and the J gene lost 8 bases, with 13 bases spanning the gap.

This rearrangement joins TRBV12-3 or TRBV12-4 to TRBJ2-7, with D hard to call. This CDR3 region has 13 residues. Trimming left V 3 bases short and J 4 bases short, with 10 bases between. The CDR3 nucleotides are TGTGCCAGCAGTTTCAACAGTCCGTACGAGCAGTACTTC. This codes for CASSFNSPYEQYF.

The V gene is TRBV15, the J gene TRBJ1-1; 7 bases fit TRBD1. The ends lost 0 bases at V and 4 bases at J; junction bases unmatched: 11. This CDR3 has 17 residues. The V gene's germline CDR1 is LNHNV and CDR2 YYDKDF (reference sequence). The CDR3 spells CATSREDPRGKGTEAFF. The CDR3 nucleotides are TGTGCCACCAGCAGAGAGGACCCCAGGGGGAAGGGCACTGAAGCTTTCTTT.

The J gene is TRBJ2-7, the V gene TRBV28; D may be TRBD1 (6 bases). Germline loops: CDR1 MDHEN, CDR2 SYDVKM. V dropped 5 bases and J dropped 3 bases, with 14 bases sitting between them. The CDR3 has 14 residues. CDR3 loop: CASSPSTGHYEQYF. The CDR3 DNA follows: TGTGCCAGCAGTCCCTCGACAGGACACTACGAGCAGTACTTC.

The rearrangement uses TRBV12-3 or TRBV12-4 and TRBJ2-1, with a weak D call TRBD1 (6 bases). This CDR3 has 13 amino acids. Deletions cut 3 bases from V and 6 bases from J, with 9 bases between. CDR3 DNA: TGTGCCAGCAGTTTCGTCAGGGGCAATGAGCAGTTCTTC. Its translation is CASSFVRGNEQFF.

This rearrangement joins TRBV9 to TRBJ2-7, with D possibly being TRBD2 (6 bases). Per germline, CDR1 SGDLS and CDR2 YYNGEE. The CDR3 is 15 residues long. V lost 4 bases, J lost 6 bases, and 20 bases lay in between. CDR3: CASSRSGDPTFEQYF. The CDR3, as DNA: TGTGCCAGCAGCCGGTCGGGGGACCCTACCTTCGAGCAGTACTTC.

This clone was observed a handful of times. Other DNA sequences in the same sample also yield this CDR3. The chain uses TRBV30 and TRBJ1-5; D gene unclear. Trimming stripped 2 bases from V and 1 base from J, with 6 bases between. Per the germline V gene, CDR1 is GTSNPN and CDR2 is SVGIG (reference sequence). CDR3 length: 13 residues. CDR3: CAWSRGSNQPQHF. DNA for the CDR3: TGTGCCTGGAGTCGAGGGAGCAATCAGCCCCAGCATTTT. The full variable domain, with the rest looked up from reference TRBV30 and TRBJ1-5, is SQTIHQWPATLVQPVGSPLSLECTVEGTSNPNLYWYRQAAGRGLQLLFYSVGIGQISSEVPQNLSASRPQDRQFILSSKKLLLSDSGFYLCAWSRGSNQPQHFGDGTRLSIL.